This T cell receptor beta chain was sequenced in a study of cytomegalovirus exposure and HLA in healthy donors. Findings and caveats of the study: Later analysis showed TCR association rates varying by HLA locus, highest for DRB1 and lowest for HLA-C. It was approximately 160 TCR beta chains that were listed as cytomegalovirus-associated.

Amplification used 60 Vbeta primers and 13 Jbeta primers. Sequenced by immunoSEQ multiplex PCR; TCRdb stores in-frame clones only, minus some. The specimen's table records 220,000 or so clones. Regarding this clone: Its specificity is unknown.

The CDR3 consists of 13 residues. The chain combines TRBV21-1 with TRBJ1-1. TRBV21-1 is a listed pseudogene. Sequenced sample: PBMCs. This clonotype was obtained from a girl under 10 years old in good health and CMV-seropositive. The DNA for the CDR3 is TGTGCCAGCCCCCTCCCAGACTTCACTGAAGCTTTCTTT. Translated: CASPLPDFTEAFF.